The present T cell receptor (beta chain) was sequenced within a study of blood T cell repertoires in COVID-19. Study details: T cells, B-cell-depleted T cells, or PBMCs provided the cDNA or gDNA that served as material.

This clone showed up just a few times. Original methodology: Amplification of reference gene primers provided the estimated nucleated cell counts. Produced via immunoSEQ multiplex PCR; TCRdb's table is partial and in-frame only. The V and J calls and clone size were taken over from that table, and D and trimming were inferred from the DNA. Among around 270,000 clones listed, about four fifths were seen once. Patients of the Seattle cohort, enrolled during active infection, were followed longitudinally. The CDR3 is 15 residues long. In germline, CDR1 is SGHAT, CDR2 FQNNGV. V was trimmed by 5 bases and J by 3 bases, leaving 16 bases between them.

The V and J genes are TRBV11-2 and TRBJ2-5; the D is unclear. The sequenced sample was peripheral blood. The TCR comes from a person between 65 and 79 years old with COVID-19, enrolled during active disease. For the CDR3, the DNA is TGTGCCAGCAGCCCGCACATGTCTGCAGAAGAGACCCAGTACTTC. Protein: CASSPHMSAEETQYF.